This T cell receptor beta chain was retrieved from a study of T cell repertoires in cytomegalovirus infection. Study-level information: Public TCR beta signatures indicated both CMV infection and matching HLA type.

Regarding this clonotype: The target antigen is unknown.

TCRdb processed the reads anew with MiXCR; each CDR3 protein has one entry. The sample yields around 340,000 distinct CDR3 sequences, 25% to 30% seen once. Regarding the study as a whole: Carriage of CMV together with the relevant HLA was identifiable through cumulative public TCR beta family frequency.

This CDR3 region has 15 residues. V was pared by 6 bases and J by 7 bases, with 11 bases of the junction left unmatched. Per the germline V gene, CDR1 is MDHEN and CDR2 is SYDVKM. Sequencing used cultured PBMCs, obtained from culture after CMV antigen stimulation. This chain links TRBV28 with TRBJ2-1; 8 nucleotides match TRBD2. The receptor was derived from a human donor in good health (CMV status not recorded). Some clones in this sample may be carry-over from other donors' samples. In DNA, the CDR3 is TGTGCCAGCAGCTCGACTAGCGTCCTGGGGAATGAGCAGTTCTTC. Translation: CASSSTSVLGNEQFF. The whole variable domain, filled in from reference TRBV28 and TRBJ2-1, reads DVKVTQSSRYLVKRTGEKVFLECVQDMDHENMFWYRQDPGLGLRLIYFSYDVKMKEKGDIPEGYSVSREKKERFSLILESASTNQTSMYLCASSSTSVLGNEQFFGPGTRLTVL.